The 26 T cell receptor beta chains listed next were all sequenced from one sample in a study of shared clonotypes between healthy human individuals. Clones were read by immunoSEQ multiplex PCR, and TCRdb kept only the in-frame ones, dropping some. The sample shows hundreds of thousands of clones, less than 80% of them seen only once. Sample: memory CD4+ T cells sorted from blood. The subset denotes: CD45RA-negative fraction. All receptors come from a woman in her 30s in good health.

V usage is TRBV4-2 and J usage is TRBJ1-6; 9 positions agree with TRBD1. Germline V gene data show CDR1 as LGHNA and CDR2 as YNFKEQ. The ends lost 0 bases at V and 8 bases at J; junction bases unmatched: 8. CDR3 length equals 17 residues. CDR3 loop: CASSQDWGQGPDSPLHF. For the CDR3, the DNA is TGTGCCAGCAGCCAAGATTGGGGACAGGGACCGGATTCACCCCTCCACTTT.

This clone was observed a handful of times. This chain links TRBV6-1 with TRBJ1-1; possibly TRBD1 for D (5 bases). Germline V CDR1 and CDR2: MNHNS, SASEGT. V was trimmed by 5 bases and J by 1 base, leaving 8 bases between them. The CDR3 is 13 residues long. The CDR3 DNA reads TGTGCCAGCAGTAAACAGGAGAACACTGAAGCTTTCTTT. Translating it yields CASSKQENTEAFF.

The rearrangement links TRBV27 to TRBJ1-1; the match to TRBD1 covers 7 bases. CDR1 is MNHEY, CDR2 SMNVEV, per germline (reference sequence). The trim removed 5 bases at V and 7 bases at J, leaving 16 bases unmatched. This CDR3 comprises 16 residues. Here the CDR3 DNA reads TGTGCCAGCAGTGACGGTGGACTCAGGGGGAGGGTTGAAGCTTTCTTT. Translated, it gives CASSDGGLRGRVEAFF.

The chain joins TRBV27 to TRBJ2-7; D remains unclear. CDR1 is MNHEY, CDR2 SMNVEV, per germline (reference sequence). Trimming shortened V by 4 bases and J by 5 bases, and 15 bases separated the two germline ends. The CDR3 has 14 amino acids. In nucleotides, the CDR3 is TGTGCCAGCAGTTCCCGGACCCGTTTTAACGAGCAGTACTTC. The encoded protein is CASSSRTRFNEQYF.

The chain combines TRBV6-5 with TRBJ2-7; 8 nucleotides align to TRBD1. This CDR3 is 14 amino acids long. V lost 6 bases to trimming and J lost 1 base; unmatched junction nucleotides: 5. Germline lookup yields CDR1 MNHEY and CDR2 SVGAGI. The CDR3 loop reads CASRSGTGSYEQYF. DNA for the CDR3: TGTGCCAGCAGATCCGGGACAGGTTCCTACGAGCAGTACTTC.

This clone is a singleton in its sample. Other nucleotide sequences in the sample specify the same CDR3. The chain combines TRBV29-1 with TRBJ2-7; either TRBD1 or TRBD2 may fit D (5 bases each). The CDR3 length is 12 residues. Germline V gene sequence: CDR1 SQVTM, CDR2 ANQGSEA. V shed 6 bases and J shed 0 bases, with 9 bases lying between them. The CDR3 DNA reads as TGCAGCGTGGCCGGGACCTCCTACGAGCAGTACTTC. It yields the protein CSVAGTSYEQYF.

CDR3 sequence: CASSFTGTAYEQYF. CDR3 coding DNA: TGTGCCAGCAGTTTCACCGGGACCGCGTACGAGCAGTACTTC. The rearrangement joins TRBV28 to TRBJ2-7, with D perhaps assigned TRBD1 or TRBD2 (5 bases each). The germline V and J ends were trimmed by 3 bases and 4 bases, with 13 bases remaining between them. Per the germline V gene, CDR1 is MDHEN and CDR2 is SYDVKM. The CDR3 runs 14 residues.

This chain links TRBV5-1 with TRBJ2-5, with D hard to call. V lost 0 bases, J lost 0 bases, and 6 bases lay in between. Germline V gene lookup returns CDR1 SGHRS and CDR2 YFSETQ. The CDR3 spans 14 residues. CDR3 nucleotide sequence: TGCGCCAGCAGCTTGGATCCGTACCAAGAGACCCAGTACTTC. Its translation: CASSLDPYQETQYF.

This rearrangement joins TRBV7-8 to TRBJ1-5, with 7 positions matching TRBD1. CDR3 length: 19 amino acids. Per the germline V gene, CDR1 is SGHVS and CDR2 is FQNEAQ. The junction had 18 bases not matched to a gene; V was cut back by 6 bases and J by 1 base. CDR3 in amino acids: CASSHQVGQGGKSNQPQHF. The CDR3 nucleotides are TGTGCCAGCAGTCACCAGGTGGGGCAGGGGGGTAAGAGCAATCAGCCCCAGCATTTT. Looking up the rest from reference TRBV7-8 and TRBJ1-5 gives the full variable domain: GAGVSQSPRYKVAKRGQDVALRCDPISGHVSLFWYQQALGQGPEFLTYFQNEAQLDKSGLPSDRFFAERPEGSVSTLKIQRTQQEDSAVYLCASSHQVGQGGKSNQPQHFGDGTRLSIL.

The table lists this clone with a few counts. The rearrangement uses TRBV6-1 and TRBJ2-3, with 8 positions matching TRBD1. The CDR3 has 15 residues. CDR1 and CDR2 (germline): MNHNS, SASEGT. The V and J ends lost 5 bases and 2 bases, in that order; junction bases with no gene match: 6. The CDR3, as DNA: TGTGCCAGCAGTACCAGGGGGCGACCCACAGATACGCAGTATTTT. This translates into CASSTRGRPTDTQYF.

The rearrangement links TRBV28 to TRBJ1-4, with TRBD1 identical over 12 bases. J was trimmed by 7 bases and V by 5 bases; bases with no gene match: 5. The V gene's germline CDR1 is MDHEN and CDR2 SYDVKM. This CDR3 has 15 residues. The CDR3 nucleotides read TGTGCCAGCAGTCCCTGGGACAGGGGGCTTGAAAAACTGTTTTTT. Translating gives CASSPWDRGLEKLFF. The full variable domain, in which reference TRBV28 and TRBJ1-4 provide the parts outside the CDR3, is DVKVTQSSRYLVKRTGEKVFLECVQDMDHENMFWYRQDPGLGLRLIYFSYDVKMKEKGDIPEGYSVSREKKERFSLILESASTNQTSMYLCASSPWDRGLEKLFFGSGTQLSVL.

Turning to this clone: Other DNA variants within this sample encode the same CDR3. CDR3 sequence: CASSLVPTGELFF. The CDR3 DNA sequence: TGTGCCAGCAGTTTAGTCCCGACCGGGGAGCTGTTTTTT. This chain links TRBV27 with TRBJ2-2; D remains ambiguous. CDR3 length: 13 amino acids. Germline V gives CDR1 MNHEY, CDR2 SMNVEV (reference sequence). Trimming pared 2 bases from V and 5 bases from J, leaving 6 bases between.

This clone was counted between two and nine times. The chain carries TRBV11-3 and TRBJ2-1; no firm D call. The CDR3 extends over 16 amino acids. Trimming took off 0 bases at V and 7 bases at J, with 16 bases between the two ends. Germline values: CDR1 SGHNT, CDR2 YENEEA. The CDR3 region has the DNA TGTGCCAGCAGCTTAGATCCCGAGATATCCCTAAATGAGCAGTTCTTC. Its protein is CASSLDPEISLNEQFF.

The chain uses TRBV7-8 and TRBJ2-1, with D tentatively TRBD2 (5 bases). The CDR3 sequence is 15 residues long. Germline V gene sequence: CDR1 SGHVS, CDR2 FQNEAQ. Trimming cost V 2 bases and J 3 bases, with 11 bases left between them. In DNA, the CDR3 is TGTGCCAGCAGCTTAAGTCCTAGCATCTACAATGAGCAGTTCTTC. Protein product: CASSLSPSIYNEQFF.

This clone has just a few counts. The chain has TRBV11-3 and TRBJ2-1; D is uncertain. Germline assignment: CDR1 SGHNT and CDR2 YENEEA. The CDR3 runs to 15 residues. Trimming took off 1 base at V and 2 bases at J, with 9 bases between the two ends. In nucleotides, the CDR3 is TGTGCCAGCAGCTTAGGCCAAGACCCCTACAATGAGCAGTTCTTC. Protein product: CASSLGQDPYNEQFF.

This chain joins TRBV28 and TRBJ1-2; TRBD1 matches 9 bases. The CDR3 spans 18 residues. CDR1 and CDR2 (germline): MDHEN, SYDVKM. V lost 0 bases to trimming and J lost 2 bases; unmatched junction nucleotides: 10. The CDR3 coding sequence is TGTGCCAGCAGTTTATGGGGGGGACAGGGAGGGTCCAACTATGGCTACACCTTC. Translation gives CASSLWGGQGGSNYGYTF.

The sample holds one count of this clone. The chain recombines TRBV6-1 with TRBJ2-2, with D possibly being TRBD1 or TRBD2 (5 bases each). The germline V and J ends were trimmed by 7 bases and 5 bases, with 11 bases remaining between them. This CDR3 has 13 amino acids. Germline loops: CDR1 MNHNS, CDR2 SASEGT. The CDR3 region has the DNA TGTGCCAGCACCCAGTGGGGGACCGGGGAGCTGTTTTTT. This codes for CASTQWGTGELFF.

The chain is built from TRBV18 and TRBJ2-2; the D call may be TRBD1 or TRBD2 (5 bases each). Germline V CDR1 and CDR2: KGHSH, LQKENI. V was clipped by 0 bases and J by 6 bases, with 11 bases between them. The CDR3 contains 15 residues. The CDR3 bases are TGTGCCAGCTCACCACCTCTCGGGACGGCCGGGGAGCTGTTTTTT. Translated: CASSPPLGTAGELFF.

The rearrangement joins TRBV7-9 to TRBJ2-5; tentatively, D is TRBD2 (5 bases). The length of the CDR3 is 17 residues. V was trimmed by 4 bases and J by 5 bases, leaving 23 bases between them. Per the germline V gene, CDR1 is SEHNR and CDR2 is FQNEAQ (reference sequence). DNA for the CDR3: TGTGCCAGCAGCTCCCCGACGAGGGTACGTGGGCAGGAGACCCAGTACTTC. It encodes CASSSPTRVRGQETQYF.

This clone has only one observation. This chain links TRBV4-1 with TRBJ2-7; D is ambiguous. The V and J ends lost 3 bases and 4 bases respectively, with 13 bases between them. CDR3 size: 14 residues. Per germline, CDR1 MGHRA and CDR2 YSYEKL. As DNA, the CDR3 is TGCGCCAGCAGCCACCGTCCGAATCTGTACGAGCAGTACTTC. It encodes CASSHRPNLYEQYF.

The V and J genes are TRBV11-2 and TRBJ1-2, with TRBD1 identical over 8 bases. The CDR3 is 15 amino acids. The germline V gene has CDR1 SGHAT and CDR2 FQNNGV. After removal of 5 bases from V and 8 bases from J, the junction contained 13 bases not matched to a gene. The CDR3 here is CASSMPGQVFRGYTF. CDR3 in DNA: TGTGCCAGCAGCATGCCGGGACAGGTTTTCCGAGGCTACACCTTC.

J is TRBJ1-2 and V is TRBV6-7, with 7 bases lining up with TRBD1. TRBV6-7 falls under the ORF class, with uncertain function. This CDR3 region has 17 residues. Trimming removed 2 bases from V and 5 bases from J; junction bases left unmatched: 14. The CDR3 DNA reads as TGTGCCAGCAGTTACGTTGGACAGGCAGGGTTAAGGTATGGCTACACCTTC. Residues: CASSYVGQAGLRYGYTF.

With respect to this clone: Within the sample, other DNA sequences also encode this same CDR3. The gene calls are TRBV5-1 and TRBJ2-2, with unresolved D. From germline, CDR1 is SGHRS and CDR2 YFSETQ. V gave up 0 bases and J gave up 5 bases, with 5 bases separating them. The CDR3 sequence is 13 residues long. The CDR3 spells CASSLVGTGELFF. DNA for the CDR3: TGCGCCAGCAGCTTGGTAGGAACCGGGGAGCTGTTTTTT.

This clone was counted a few times. This rearrangement joins TRBV6-6 to TRBJ1-1; no definite D call. With 6 bases removed from V and 11 bases from J, the gap between germline ends came to 13 bases. Germline lookup yields CDR1 MNHNY and CDR2 SVGAGI (reference sequence). The length of the CDR3 is 11 residues. The CDR3 spells CASSSMVEAFF. The CDR3 DNA is TGTGCCAGCAGCTCGATGGTGGAGGCTTTCTTT.

V and J are TRBV28 and TRBJ2-7; TRBD1 matches 9 bases. Germline CDR1 is MDHEN and CDR2 is SYDVKM. J gave up 4 bases and V 5 bases, and 9 bases lay outside the gene matches. CDR3 length: 15 amino acids. Here the CDR3 DNA reads TGTGCCAGCAGTACGTCCGGGACAGGGTTGTACGAGCAGTACTTC. Translation: CASSTSGTGLYEQYF.

The V and J genes are TRBV28 and TRBJ2-5; no firm D call. With 5 bases removed from V and 0 bases from J, the gap between germline ends came to 7 bases. The CDR3 runs 13 residues. Germline CDR1 reads MDHEN; CDR2 reads SYDVKM. The CDR3 protein is CASSPSYQETQYF. As DNA, the CDR3 is TGTGCCAGCAGTCCTTCGTACCAAGAGACCCAGTACTTC.